The 25 T cell receptor beta chains given below trace back to one sample, sequenced in a study of vaccination effects on CD4 cells after COVID-19. This table comes from immunoSEQ multiplex PCR, and its TCRdb copy is limited to in-frame clones, with some not included. The table has tens of thousands of clones, approximately 73% seen once. No antigen is known for these receptors. Upon completion of 10 to 11 days in culture, CD4+ T cells were isolated. Sequencing was performed on CD4+ T cells from PBMCs cultured without peptide, taken before COVID-19 vaccination. Receptors were obtained from a human donor who received a COVID-19 vaccine.

The chain uses TRBV19 and TRBJ1-1; D gene unclear. CDR3 length: 13 amino acids. Between the trimmed V and J ends, which lost 4 bases and 2 bases, there was a span of 8 bases. Germline V gives CDR1 LNHDA, CDR2 SQIVND (reference sequence). CDR3 sequence: CASSTRFNTEAFF. CDR3 nucleotide sequence: TGTGCCAGTAGTACCAGGTTCAACACTGAAGCTTTCTTT.

The V and J genes are TRBV7-2 and TRBJ1-2; D perhaps matches TRBD1 (6 bases). CDR1 SGHTA and CDR2 FQGNSA come from the germline V gene. The CDR3 spans 14 residues. V shed 1 base and J shed 8 bases, with 14 bases lying between them. CDR3 nucleotides: TGTGCCAGCAGCTTAGAACTGGACAGCAGGGGCTACACCTTC. This gives the protein CASSLELDSRGYTF.

J is TRBJ2-7 and V is TRBV27; the D gene is possibly TRBD2 (6 bases). Looked up from germline, CDR1 is MNHEY and CDR2 is SMNVEV (reference sequence). V was pared by 5 bases and J by 2 bases, with 19 bases between. This CDR3 is 16 amino acids long. CDR3 amino acids: CASSPRPTRTTYEQYF. The CDR3 DNA sequence: TGTGCCAGCAGTCCGCGGCCGACTAGGACCACCTACGAGCAGTACTTC.

This clone was picked up a small number of times. The V call is TRBV11-2, the J call TRBJ2-7; weak D call: TRBD1 (6 bases). Germline values: CDR1 SGHAT, CDR2 FQNNGV. The length of the CDR3 is 13 residues. Deletions cut 4 bases from V and 10 bases from J, with 17 bases between. The CDR3 is CASSSRGLGEQYF. DNA for the CDR3: TGTGCCAGCAGCTCCAGGGGTTTGGGGGAACAGTACTTC.

The rearrangement joins TRBV18 to TRBJ2-3; D gene unclear. The V and J ends lost 3 bases and 1 base respectively, with 5 bases between them. The CDR3 is 13 amino acids. CDR1 is KGHSH, CDR2 LQKENI, per germline. The CDR3, as DNA: TGTGCCAGCTCACCTTCTCGCACAGATACGCAGTATTTT. It specifies CASSPSRTDTQYF.

DNA for the CDR3: TGTGCCAGCTCAAACCGGGACACTGAAGCTTTCTTT. The encoded protein is CASSNRDTEAFF. V gene TRBV18 combines with J gene TRBJ1-1; no firm D call. The CDR3 length is 12 residues. The germline V gene encodes CDR1 KGHSH and CDR2 LQKENI. With 5 bases removed from V and 3 bases from J, the gap between germline ends came to 7 bases. Full variable domain (missing parts from reference TRBV18 and TRBJ1-1): NAGVMQNPRHLVRRRGQEARLRCSPMKGHSHVYWYRQLPEEGLKFMVYLQKENIIDESGMPKERFSAEFPKEGPSILRIQQVVRGDSAAYFCASSNRDTEAFFGQGTRLTVV.

The rearrangement uses TRBV7-9 and TRBJ2-2, with 7 positions matching TRBD1. The CDR3 covers 16 residues. In germline, CDR1 is SEHNR, CDR2 FQNEAQ (reference sequence). Trimming removed 2 bases from V and 2 bases from J; junction bases left unmatched: 5. The CDR3 DNA sequence: TGTGCCAGCAGCTTATCGGGACAGATCAACACCGGGGAGCTGTTTTTT. This codes for CASSLSGQINTGELFF.

This chain uses TRBV15 with TRBJ1-2; the D is unclear. The CDR3 runs 13 residues. V gave up 5 bases and J gave up 2 bases, with 9 bases separating them. In germline, CDR1 is LNHNV, CDR2 YYDKDF (reference sequence). The CDR3, as DNA: TGTGCCACCAGCTCCGACGGAAACTATGGCTACACCTTC. As protein: CATSSDGNYGYTF.

The rearrangement uses TRBV5-4 and TRBJ1-1; D uncertain. This CDR3 has 17 residues. Germline V gene sequence: CDR1 SGHNT, CDR2 YYREEE (reference sequence). V lost 0 bases and J lost 4, with 19 bases in between. CDR3 in amino acids: CASSLAPGQASVTEAFF. The DNA of the CDR3 is TGTGCCAGCAGCTTGGCCCCTGGGCAGGCGAGTGTCACTGAAGCTTTCTTT. The full variable domain, with the rest looked up from reference TRBV5-4 and TRBJ1-1, is ETGVTQSPTHLIKTRGQQVTLRCSSQSGHNTVSWYQQALGQGPQFIFQYYREEENGRGNFPPRFSGLQFPNYSSELNVNALELDDSALYLCASSLAPGQASVTEAFFGQGTRLTVV.

The rearrangement uses TRBV7-9 and TRBJ2-1, with 10 bases lining up with TRBD1. Germline CDR1 and CDR2: SEHNR and FQNEAQ (reference sequence). The CDR3 is 15 residues long. V lost 5 bases, J lost 3 bases, and 4 bases stayed unmatched. The CDR3 protein is CASSHDRGLYNEQFF. The CDR3 bases are TGTGCCAGCAGCCATGACAGGGGGCTCTACAATGAGCAGTTCTTC.

The chain recombines TRBV7-2 with TRBJ1-1; D not resolved. This CDR3 comprises 15 residues. Trimming took off 5 bases at V and 0 bases at J, with 13 bases between the two ends. Germline V lookup: CDR1 SGHTA, CDR2 FQGNSA. CDR3 in DNA: TGTGCCAGCAGCACCCAGGCCTCTATGAACACTGAAGCTTTCTTT. This translates into CASSTQASMNTEAFF.

This chain links TRBV3-1 (or the pseudogene TRBV3-2) with TRBJ1-1, with D perhaps matching TRBD1 (5 bases). CDR1 is LGHDT, CDR2 YNNKEL, per germline (reference sequence). The V gene lost 1 base and the J gene lost 0 bases, with 9 bases spanning the gap. This CDR3 region has 15 residues. The CDR3: CASSQGGRMNTEAFF. The CDR3 nucleotides read TGTGCCAGCAGCCAAGGGGGACGTATGAACACTGAAGCTTTCTTT.

The CDR3 DNA is TGTGCCAGCAGTGAACGCGCAGATACGCAGTATTTT. This translates into CASSERADTQYF. This rearrangement joins TRBV6-1 to TRBJ2-3; D not resolved. The CDR3 runs to 12 residues. The germline gives CDR1 MNHNS, CDR2 SASEGT. The V end lost 2 bases, the J end lost 4 bases, and 4 bases lay between the germline ends.

The chain links TRBV2 to TRBJ2-1; 7 bases fit TRBD1. The CDR3 covers 14 residues. The trim removed 1 base at V and 8 bases at J, leaving 5 bases unmatched. Germline CDR1 SNHLY, CDR2 FYNNEI. CDR3 in amino acids: CASSEVRQGYEQFF. CDR3 in DNA: TGTGCCAGCAGTGAAGTCCGACAGGGCTATGAGCAGTTCTTC. Full variable domain (outside the CDR3, taken from reference TRBV2 and TRBJ2-1): EPEVTQTPSHQVTQMGQEVILRCVPISNHLYFYWYRQILGQKVEFLVSFYNNEISEKSEIFDDQFSVERPDGSNFTLKIRSTKLEDSAMYFCASSEVRQGYEQFFGPGTRLTVL.

The V call is TRBV29-1, the J call TRBJ1-1, with D perhaps TRBD1 (5 bases). CDR1 is SQVTM, CDR2 ANQGSEA, per germline. Trimming cost V 6 bases and J 10 bases, with 15 bases left between them. The length of the CDR3 is 11 residues. CDR3 amino acids: CSVADLGVAFF. CDR3 DNA: TGCAGCGTCGCCGACCTGGGGGTAGCTTTCTTT.

The chain joins TRBV4-1 to TRBJ2-1; 9 nucleotides line up with TRBD1. Germline CDR1 reads MGHRA; CDR2 reads YSYEKL. The V and J ends lost 6 bases and 1 base, in that order; junction bases with no gene match: 7. The CDR3 has 16 residues. CDR3 in DNA: TGCGCCAGCAGACCCTCTGACAGGGGGTCCTACAATGAGCAGTTCTTC. Amino acids: CASRPSDRGSYNEQFF.

The V gene is TRBV9, the J gene TRBJ2-5; 8 bases match TRBD1. The V and J ends lost 4 bases and 5 bases, in that order; junction bases with no gene match: 7. Germline CDR1 and CDR2: SGDLS and YYNGEE. CDR3 size: 14 residues. The CDR3 DNA sequence: TGTGCCAGCAGCTTGACAGGGGCGGGGGAGACCCAGTACTTC. This codes for CASSLTGAGETQYF.

The chain is built from TRBV28 and TRBJ2-7, with no clear D. Germline V gene data show CDR1 as MDHEN and CDR2 as SYDVKM. The CDR3 consists of 13 residues. V was clipped by 5 bases and J by 3 bases, with 11 bases between them. CDR3 amino acids: CASSPRLIYEQYF. The CDR3 DNA is TGTGCCAGCAGTCCCCGGTTAATCTACGAGCAGTACTTC. The full variable domain, with the rest looked up from reference TRBV28 and TRBJ2-7, is DVKVTQSSRYLVKRTGEKVFLECVQDMDHENMFWYRQDPGLGLRLIYFSYDVKMKEKGDIPEGYSVSREKKERFSLILESASTNQTSMYLCASSPRLIYEQYFGPGTRLTVT.

The gene calls are TRBV4-1 and TRBJ1-2, with TRBD1 identical over 9 bases. The CDR3 contains 16 residues. Trimming took 1 base from V and 4 from J; bases not matched to a gene: 7. The germline gives CDR1 MGHRA, CDR2 YSYEKL. In nucleotides, the CDR3 is TGCGCCAGCAGCCAAGCAACAGGGGGCCGTAGCTATGGCTACACCTTC. Translated, it gives CASSQATGGRSYGYTF.

CDR3 DNA sequence: TGTGCCAGCAGCTCCCCGGGACTCCCTGGAGCCGTTGCTTTCTTT. Its protein is CASSSPGLPGAVAFF. The chain joins TRBV28 to TRBJ1-1, with D perhaps TRBD1 (5 bases). With 6 bases removed from V and 11 bases from J, the gap between germline ends came to 25 bases. This CDR3 comprises 15 residues. Germline loops: CDR1 MDHEN, CDR2 SYDVKM.

The chain joins TRBV7-2 to TRBJ1-1; 8 bases match TRBD1. Germline CDR1 SGHTA, CDR2 FQGNSA. V was clipped by 3 bases and J by 2 bases; unmatched bases: 8. CDR3 size: 16 residues. The DNA for the CDR3 is TGTGCCAGCAGCTTCTCCCGGACAGGGTTAAACACTGAAGCTTTCTTT. Protein product: CASSFSRTGLNTEAFF.

The J gene is TRBJ2-2, the V gene TRBV5-4, with 14 positions matching TRBD2. Germline V gives CDR1 SGHNT, CDR2 YYREEE (reference sequence). Trimming cost V 4 bases and J 5 bases; bases outside gene matches: 13. This CDR3 spans 19 amino acids. The CDR3: CASSGGTSGRVGQTGELFF. The CDR3 DNA sequence: TGTGCCAGCAGCGGAGGGACTAGCGGGAGAGTAGGTCAGACCGGGGAGCTGTTTTTT.

The chain is built from TRBV6-6 and TRBJ2-7, with D possibly being TRBD1 (7 bases). The V gene's germline CDR1 is MNHNY and CDR2 SVGAGI (reference sequence). The CDR3 consists of 14 residues. V shed 7 bases and J shed 0 bases, with 13 bases lying between them. The CDR3: CASTDQGGSYEQYF. As DNA, the CDR3 is TGTGCCAGCACCGACCAGGGGGGCTCCTACGAGCAGTACTTC.

By sample fraction, this clone is medium-sized. The V and J genes are TRBV12-3 or TRBV12-4 and TRBJ1-3, with D possibly being TRBD1 (5 bases). V was shortened by 11 bases and J by 2 bases, with 10 bases between the two germline ends. This CDR3 has 12 amino acids. The CDR3 DNA reads as TGTGCCGGGCGGGGGGCTGGAAACACCATATATTTT. Its translation is CAGRGAGNTIYF.

The CDR3 loop is CASKGALNTGELFF. The DNA for the CDR3 is TGTGCCAGCAAGGGGGCTCTGAACACCGGGGAGCTGTTTTTT. V gene TRBV9 combines with J gene TRBJ2-2; 7 nucleotides align to TRBD1. After removal of 6 bases from V and 1 base from J, the junction contained 3 bases not matched to a gene. The CDR3 consists of 14 residues. The germline gives CDR1 SGDLS, CDR2 YYNGEE.